Below, 12 T cell receptor beta chains from the same sample are listed, as sequenced in a study of T cell responses to AZD1222 COVID-19 vaccine. Some clones are missing from TCRdb's copy, which holds only in-frame ones; the method was immunoSEQ multiplex PCR. The sample holds about 150,000 clones, 91% seen once. The starting material was peripheral blood, obtained 28 days after the second AZD1222 dose. The receptors stem from an adult who received the AZD1222 COVID-19 vaccine.

The V call is TRBV2, the J call TRBJ1-5; possibly TRBD1 for D (6 bases). The germline V gene encodes CDR1 SNHLY and CDR2 FYNNEI. The CDR3 has 17 amino acids. V lost 4 bases and J lost 2, with 18 bases in between. CDR3 amino acids: CASSVPGTTGGNQPQHF. CDR3 nucleotides: TGTGCCAGCAGTGTTCCCGGGACAACGGGCGGCAATCAGCCCCAGCATTTT.

The rearrangement uses TRBV7-8 and TRBJ1-5, with no clear D. The CDR3 consists of 15 residues. Between the trimmed V and J ends, which lost 2 bases and 2 bases, there was a span of 10 bases. Germline V gene data show CDR1 as SGHVS and CDR2 as FQNEAQ. CDR3 in amino acids: CASSLSGIGNQPQHF. For the CDR3, the DNA is TGTGCCAGCAGCTTATCCGGGATAGGCAATCAGCCCCAGCATTTT.

The rearrangement joins TRBV6-4 to TRBJ1-1; maybe TRBD1 (6 bases). The CDR3 has 15 amino acids. Trimming removed 7 bases at V and 10 bases at J, with 25 bases between. Germline CDR1 is MRHNA and CDR2 is SNTAGT. The CDR3 sequence: CASKATGTQGQGAFF. Written as DNA, the CDR3 is TGTGCCAGCAAGGCTACCGGGACCCAGGGGCAGGGAGCTTTCTTT.

This chain joins TRBV18 and TRBJ1-2; unclear D gene. The CDR3 covers 15 residues. From germline, CDR1 is KGHSH and CDR2 LQKENI. V lost 0 bases, J lost 6 bases, and 14 bases lay in between. The chain's CDR3 is CASSPPGASWDGYTF. The CDR3 region has the DNA TGTGCCAGCTCACCACCGGGAGCGTCGTGGGATGGCTACACCTTC.

The chain couples TRBV19 to TRBJ1-5; D uncertain. The CDR3 has 15 residues. Per the germline V gene, CDR1 is LNHDA and CDR2 is SQIVND (reference sequence). V lost 5 bases, J lost 7 bases, and 18 bases lay in between. As DNA, the CDR3 is TGTGCCAGTAGTGTCCCCCGTGGGAGGTACCAGCCCCAGCATTTT. Translating it yields CASSVPRGRYQPQHF. Complete variable domain (other parts from reference TRBV19 and TRBJ1-5): DGGITQSPKYLFRKEGQNVTLSCEQNLNHDAMYWYRQDPGQGLRLIYYSQIVNDFQKGDIAEGYSVSREKKESFPLTVTSAQKNPTAFYLCASSVPRGRYQPQHFGDGTRLSIL.

The V and J genes are TRBV29-1 and TRBJ2-2; 8 bases line up with TRBD1. Germline V lookup: CDR1 SQVTM, CDR2 ANQGSEA. V dropped 4 bases and J dropped 4; count of bases not matched to a gene: 2. This CDR3 is built from 13 residues. The CDR3 sequence is CSVGDRGTGELFF. As DNA, the CDR3 is TGCAGCGTTGGAGACAGGGGCACCGGGGAGCTGTTTTTT.

The chain joins TRBV4-3 to TRBJ2-7; 7 bases align to TRBD1. Per the germline V gene, CDR1 is LGHNA and CDR2 is YSLEER. The CDR3 runs to 15 residues. With V trimmed by 1 base and J by 1 base, 4 bases remained unmatched. Here the CDR3 reads CASSQVGTASYEQYF. For the CDR3, the DNA is TGCGCCAGCAGCCAAGTGGGGACAGCTTCCTACGAGCAGTACTTC.

V gene TRBV5-1 combines with J gene TRBJ1-4; D ambiguous. CDR3 size: 13 residues. V was trimmed by 0 bases and J by 6 bases, leaving 6 bases between them. Germline CDR1 reads SGHRS; CDR2 reads YFSETQ. This CDR3 is CASSLVADEKLFF. As DNA, the CDR3 is TGCGCCAGCAGCTTGGTTGCAGATGAAAAACTGTTTTTT.

This clone was counted a single time. The chain carries TRBV19 and TRBJ1-5; D is unclear. The V gene's germline CDR1 is LNHDA and CDR2 SQIVND (reference sequence). Trimming took 3 bases from V and 3 from J, leaving 9 bases between them. The CDR3 consists of 14 residues. CDR3 DNA sequence: TGTGCCAGTAGTATGTCGACTCCCAATCAGCCCCAGCATTTT. As protein: CASSMSTPNQPQHF. Filled out from reference TRBV19 and TRBJ1-5, the complete variable domain reads DGGITQSPKYLFRKEGQNVTLSCEQNLNHDAMYWYRQDPGQGLRLIYYSQIVNDFQKGDIAEGYSVSREKKESFPLTVTSAQKNPTAFYLCASSMSTPNQPQHFGDGTRLSIL.

Here the CDR3 DNA reads TGTGCCAGCAGTTTAGGGGCCAGGGGGCTTTCACCCCTCCACTTT. Translating it yields CASSLGARGLSPLHF. The chain employs TRBV27 and TRBJ1-6; TRBD1 agrees at 8 bases. Unmatched junction bases numbered 6, after V lost 2 bases and J lost 9 bases. The CDR3 spans 15 residues. The germline V gene encodes CDR1 MNHEY and CDR2 SMNVEV (reference sequence).

The genes are TRBV14 and TRBJ1-1; D not resolved. There are 13 residues in the CDR3. With 4 bases removed from V and 0 bases from J, the gap between germline ends came to 6 bases. Germline assignment: CDR1 SGHDN and CDR2 FVKESK. As DNA, the CDR3 is TGTGCCAGCAGCCCCCACCTGAACACTGAAGCTTTCTTT. It is translated as CASSPHLNTEAFF.

This clone was seen a few times. In DNA, the CDR3 is TGCGCCAGCAGCCCCGGACCCGGAAACACCATATATTTT. It translates to CASSPGPGNTIYF. V is TRBV4-1 and J is TRBJ1-3; D call uncertain. Trimming took off 4 bases at V and 4 bases at J, with 8 bases between the two ends. Germline V lookup: CDR1 MGHRA, CDR2 YSYEKL. The CDR3 sequence is 13 residues long.